The 24 T cell receptor beta chains reported below all come from one sample, sequenced in a study of T cell clusters in autoimmune cytopenias. TRB rearrangements were amplified by touch-down multiplex PCR with mixed TRB-A/B primers. TCRdb reprocessed the multiplex PCR reads and stores each CDR3 protein as one record, lacking DNA. This repertoire includes roughly 8,000 distinct CDR3 sequences. TRB amplification used approximately 250 ng of peripheral blood genomic DNA. These records were also assigned to another study, of T cell repertoires in aging, cancer and after chemotherapy.

The sample was peripheral blood. Source of these receptors: a human donor with an autoimmune cytopenia or autoimmune hepatitis (not recorded which).

J is TRBJ1-1 and V is TRBV10-3; TCRdb's D gene call, TRBD1, goes unchecked for lack of DNA. The CDR3 runs to 13 residues. The germline V gene encodes CDR1 ENHRY and CDR2 SYGVKD. This CDR3 reads CAISETGRTEAFF.

This sequence joins TRBV18 and TRBJ1-5; TCRdb outputs TRBD1, but without DNA this stays unchecked. The CDR3 has 15 residues. The V gene's germline CDR1 is KGHSH and CDR2 LQKENI. The CDR3 sequence is CASSPPGQINQPQHF.

This chain joins TRBV6-1 and TRBJ1-1; without DNA, the TCRdb call of TRBD1 cannot be checked. This CDR3 spans 16 amino acids. Germline lookup yields CDR1 MNHNS and CDR2 SASEGT. The CDR3 region is CASSEGPGQGNTEAFF.

CDR3 in amino acids: CASSLANGNEQFF. V usage is TRBV5-4 and J usage is TRBJ2-1. This CDR3 has 13 amino acids. Germline V lookup: CDR1 SGHNT, CDR2 YYREEE (reference sequence). The full variable domain, in which reference TRBV5-4 and TRBJ2-1 provide the parts outside the CDR3, is ETGVTQSPTHLIKTRGQQVTLRCSSQSGHNTVSWYQQALGQGPQFIFQYYREEENGRGNFPPRFSGLQFPNYSSELNVNALELDDSALYLCASSLANGNEQFFGPGTRLTVL.

By frequency, this clonotype is medium-sized. This CDR3 is CSVGTAAVLFF. The chain carries TRBV29-1 and TRBJ1-4. CDR1 is SQVTM, CDR2 ANQGSEA, per germline. The CDR3 runs 11 residues.

The CDR3 protein is CASSFEGGVPVPPEQFF. V gene TRBV11-2 combines with J gene TRBJ2-1; TCRdb's assignment of TRBD2 cannot be checked, as there is no DNA. CDR1 and CDR2 from the germline V gene are SGHAT and FQNNGV. The CDR3 covers 17 residues.

The chain uses TRBV19 and TRBJ2-1. This CDR3 comprises 15 residues. Per germline, CDR1 LNHDA and CDR2 SQIVND (reference sequence). CDR3 residues: CASSIMGRYNNEQFF.

The V gene is TRBV10-1, the J gene TRBJ2-2; TCRdb outputs TRBD2, but without DNA this stays unchecked. Germline V lookup: CDR1 WNHNN, CDR2 SYGVQD (reference sequence). This CDR3 is built from 14 residues. The CDR3 spells CASSGGASAGELFF.

The chain uses TRBV6-5 and TRBJ2-3; TCRdb calls TRBD2, which cannot be checked without DNA. In germline, CDR1 is MNHEY, CDR2 SVGAGI. The CDR3 has 21 amino acids. The CDR3 spells CASSERARTSGRANGLDTQYF.

CDR3 loop: CASSGLQGGPQHF. The chain is built from TRBV6-6 and TRBJ1-5. This CDR3 has 13 residues. Germline CDR1 and CDR2: MNHNY and SVGAGI (reference sequence).

This clonotype is classed as medium-sized by frequency. The chain's CDR3 is CSVTLVSYEQYF. The J gene is TRBJ2-7, the V gene TRBV29-1. Germline lookup yields CDR1 SQVTM and CDR2 ANQGSEA. The CDR3 is 12 residues long.

The chain combines TRBV30 with TRBJ2-7; the D call of TRBD1 rests on TCRdb alone, since no DNA is present to check it. This CDR3 region has 13 residues. Germline V lookup: CDR1 GTSNPN, CDR2 SVGIG (reference sequence). CDR3 sequence reads: CAWSGTYSYEQYF.

The chain carries TRBV20-1 and TRBJ2-7; TCRdb names TRBD1, which stays unverified in the absence of DNA. The CDR3 has 14 residues. Germline lookup yields CDR1 DFQATT and CDR2 SNEGSKA (reference sequence). The CDR3 here is CSARDQGGSYEQYF.

V usage is TRBV7-9 and J usage is TRBJ2-2. The CDR3 sequence is 15 residues long. Germline CDR1 SEHNR, CDR2 FQNEAQ (reference sequence). The CDR3 region is CASSLDSANTGELFF.

The chain employs TRBV5-1 and TRBJ1-5; TCRdb indicates TRBD1, and absent DNA this call remains unverified. Germline CDR1 and CDR2: SGHRS and YFSETQ. The CDR3 length is 13 residues. The CDR3 reads CASSLDRDQPQHF.

This clonotype is classed as medium-sized by frequency. The chain is built from TRBV6-5 and TRBJ1-1; TCRdb gives TRBD1 as the D gene, but with no DNA this cannot be confirmed. The CDR3 extends over 15 amino acids. CDR1 MNHEY and CDR2 SVGAGI come from the germline V gene. The CDR3 loop reads CASSPGQGARTEAFF.

V and J are TRBV4-1 and TRBJ2-6. The CDR3 sequence is 16 residues long. Germline lookup yields CDR1 MGHRA and CDR2 YSYEKL. This CDR3 reads CASSQFTASGANVLTF.

This clonotype is labeled medium-sized (0.01 to 0.1%) based on frequency. This rearrangement joins TRBV7-2 to TRBJ2-7; absent DNA, TCRdb's TRBD1 call cannot be checked. CDR3 size: 16 residues. CDR1 is SGHTA and CDR2 is FQGNSA in the germline V gene. The CDR3 sequence is CASSLLGGGTSYEQYF. Full variable domain (rest looked up from reference TRBV7-2 and TRBJ2-7): GAGVSQSPSNKVTEKGKDVELRCDPISGHTALYWYRQSLGQGLEFLIYFQGNSAPDKSGLPSDRFSAERTGGSVSTLTIQRTQQEDSAVYLCASSLLGGGTSYEQYFGPGTRLTVT.

According to its frequency, this clonotype is medium-sized. This sequence joins TRBV20-1 and TRBJ2-7. The length of the CDR3 is 14 residues. Germline values: CDR1 DFQATT, CDR2 SNEGSKA (reference sequence). This chain's CDR3 is CSARVASGLYEQYF.

The chain links TRBV14 to TRBJ2-5; TCRdb selects TRBD2, and the lack of DNA leaves this call unchecked. CDR1 is SGHDN and CDR2 is FVKESK in the germline V gene. This CDR3 has 13 residues. The CDR3 sequence: CASSQLVQETQYF.

The J gene is TRBJ1-5, the V gene TRBV12-3 or TRBV12-4. CDR3 size: 11 residues. CDR3: CASSLGQPQHF.

Measured by frequency, this clonotype is medium-sized. This chain uses TRBV5-4 with TRBJ2-1; the TCRdb D gene call, TRBD2, has no DNA to confirm it. Germline loops: CDR1 SGHNT, CDR2 YYREEE (reference sequence). This CDR3 comprises 15 residues. CDR3 region: CASSSGTNPPDEQFF.

The gene calls are TRBV20-1 and TRBJ1-6. Germline V CDR1 and CDR2: DFQATT, SNEGSKA (reference sequence). CDR3 length equals 14 residues. Here the CDR3 reads CSASDRNRGSPLHF.

The rearrangement joins TRBV20-1 to TRBJ1-1. Germline loops: CDR1 DFQATT, CDR2 SNEGSKA (reference sequence). This CDR3 region has 14 residues. The CDR3 spells CSARVSLMNTEAFF.